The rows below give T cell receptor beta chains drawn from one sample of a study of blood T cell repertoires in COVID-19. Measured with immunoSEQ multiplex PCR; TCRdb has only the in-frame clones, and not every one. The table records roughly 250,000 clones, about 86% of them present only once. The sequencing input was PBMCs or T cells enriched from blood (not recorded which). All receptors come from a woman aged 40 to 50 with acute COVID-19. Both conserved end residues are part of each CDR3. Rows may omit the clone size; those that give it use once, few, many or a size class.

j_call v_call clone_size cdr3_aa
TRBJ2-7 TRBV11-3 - CASSSTTSGRRYEQYF
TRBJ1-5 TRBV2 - CASRLGQNSNQPQHF
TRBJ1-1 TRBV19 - CASSPLTGGHLEAFF
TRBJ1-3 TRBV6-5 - CASSRTGETGNTIYF
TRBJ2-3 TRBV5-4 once CASSSGSTYYTDTQYF
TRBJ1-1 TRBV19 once CASSLQGNTEAFF
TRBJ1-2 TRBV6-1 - CASSESGGRKSGYTF
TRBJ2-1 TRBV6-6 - CASSPSPIAGGQLYEQFF
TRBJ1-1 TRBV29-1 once CSVDPNRGNTEAFF
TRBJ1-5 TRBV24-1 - CATSGRTGGSQPQHF
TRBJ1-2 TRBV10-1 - CASRVLRQGKNYGYTF
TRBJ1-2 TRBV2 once CASWGGIYGYTF
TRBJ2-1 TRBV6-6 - CASRTTSGRVEQFF
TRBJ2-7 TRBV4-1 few CASSQSVGSPYEQYF
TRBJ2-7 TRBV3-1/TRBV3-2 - CASSQVPGEQYF
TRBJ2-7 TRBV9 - CASSAGVGTREQYF
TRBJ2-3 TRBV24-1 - CATGTSGSVGDTQYF
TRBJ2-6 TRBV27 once CASSLSSGANVLTF
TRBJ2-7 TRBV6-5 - CASSYGLAGVLREQYF
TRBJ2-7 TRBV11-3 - CASSFSIGLGGYEQYF
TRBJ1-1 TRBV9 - CASNLQGGMNTEAFF
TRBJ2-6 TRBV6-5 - CATAGGATGANVLTF
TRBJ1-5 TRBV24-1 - CATSDTGQGDYQPQHF
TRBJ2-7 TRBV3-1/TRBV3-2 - CASSHSYRVYEQYF
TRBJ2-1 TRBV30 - CAWSEGGIGERQFF
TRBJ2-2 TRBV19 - CASSIFAIPNTGELFF
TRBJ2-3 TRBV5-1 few CASSRLASTDTQYF
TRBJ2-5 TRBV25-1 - CASSEYARGPGTQYF
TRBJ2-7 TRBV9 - CASSVVSDSYEQYF
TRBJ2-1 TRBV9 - CASSATFGYNEQFF
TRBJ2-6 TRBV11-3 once CASSAGGSGANVLTF
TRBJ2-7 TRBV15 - CATSRGPGGDTYEQYF
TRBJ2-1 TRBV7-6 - CASSMTSGFTYNEQFF
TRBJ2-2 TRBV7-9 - CATMTGTNTGELFF
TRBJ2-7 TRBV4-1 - CASSQTVQSSYEQYF
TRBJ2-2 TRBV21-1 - CASSKDCVPGLQGTGELFF
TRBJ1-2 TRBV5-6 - CASSRDRLYGYTF
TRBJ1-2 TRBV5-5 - CASSLIGGGYTF
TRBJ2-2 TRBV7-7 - CASSAGTSTGTGELFF
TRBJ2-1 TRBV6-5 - CASSYFDQGGEQFF
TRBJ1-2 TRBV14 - CASSVGTRPYYGYTF
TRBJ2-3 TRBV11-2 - CASSSRLAGPRPDTQYF
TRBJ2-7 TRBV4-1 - CASSQETGTYEQYF
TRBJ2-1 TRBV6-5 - CASSYSLSGGNEQFF
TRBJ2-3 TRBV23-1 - CASSRSGEGTDTQYF
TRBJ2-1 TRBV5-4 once CASSQKRTSGGNEQFF
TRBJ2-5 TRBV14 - CASSQELAGTGETQYF
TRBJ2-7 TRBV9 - CASSVAADSYEQYF
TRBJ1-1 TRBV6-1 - CASSEGGVQNLEAFF
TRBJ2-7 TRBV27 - CAIRGGGEQYF
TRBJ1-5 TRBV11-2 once CASSSFRGSKQPQHF
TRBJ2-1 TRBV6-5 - CASSTPKREGNEQFF
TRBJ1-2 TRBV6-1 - CASSERRTGTGGYTF